The 2 T cell receptor beta chains below all came from one sample that was sequenced in a study of blood T cell repertoires in COVID-19. Sequencing was performed with immunoSEQ multiplex PCR; in TCRdb, only in-frame clones are kept and a portion is missing. The repertoire holds 40,000 to 50,000 clones, around 80% seen once, with over 30% in the top ten. Input material: peripheral blood. These receptors all stem from a man between 40 and 49 years old with active or convalescent COVID-19.

This clone showed up just a few times. The V gene is TRBV13, the J gene TRBJ1-2, with 8 bases aligning to TRBD1. Trimming removed 4 bases from V and 6 bases from J; junction bases left unmatched: 7. In germline, CDR1 is PRHDT, CDR2 FYEKMQ (reference sequence). This CDR3 contains 14 residues. The CDR3 sequence is CASSYLDRADGYTF. CDR3 DNA sequence: TGTGCCAGCAGCTACCTGGACAGGGCCGATGGCTACACCTTC.

This clone was found once. This sequence joins TRBV18 and TRBJ2-3, with D unclear. The CDR3 is 13 residues long. Germline CDR1 is KGHSH and CDR2 is LQKENI. Trimming removed 0 bases at V and 2 bases at J, with 3 bases between. CDR3 sequence reads: CASSPPNTDTQYF. Here the CDR3 DNA reads TGTGCCAGCTCACCACCCAACACAGATACGCAGTATTTT.